This T cell receptor (beta chain) derives from a study of cytomegalovirus exposure and HLA in healthy donors. The study's findings and limits: Cytomegalovirus-associated TCR beta chains were listed, numbering roughly 150. Being productive about 90% or about 30% of the time was typical of most TCR beta V segments in an earlier analysis. A few chains linked to CMV were shown in vitro to be specific for CMV antigens.

On this clone: Its antigen is as yet unknown.

The PCR was carried out with 60 Vbeta primers and 13 Jbeta primers. Method: immunoSEQ multiplex PCR; TCRdb's copy keeps in-frame clones and lacks some. The data hold over 150,000 clones, with roughly two thirds observed a single time. The clonotype was recovered from a woman aged 18-30 years in good health and CMV-seropositive. The material sequenced was PBMCs.

The CDR3 sequence: CASQKSGGALDEQFF. In nucleotides, the CDR3 is TGTGCCAGCCAAAAAAGCGGGGGGGCTTTGGATGAGCAGTTCTTC. The chain couples TRBV6-4 to TRBJ2-1, with TRBD2 matching over 10 bases. Per the germline V gene, CDR1 is MRHNA and CDR2 is SNTAGT. The trim removed 8 bases at V and 8 bases at J, leaving 12 bases unmatched. The CDR3 extends over 15 amino acids.